Listed below are T cell receptor beta chains from one sample, sequenced in a study of CD8 T cells in Susac syndrome. TCRdb analysed the immunoSEQ multiplex PCR reads with MiXCR anew, one entry per CDR3 protein. In the table there are about 200,000 distinct CDR3 sequences, 90% to 95% of which are singletons. Material for sequencing was CD4+ T cells from PBMCs. Source of these receptors: a human donor with multiple sclerosis. CDR3s include the opening cysteine and the closing phenylalanine or tryptophan. The D gene is left open where the match is weak. Size is stated for part of the rows, as once, few or many counts, or as a class when the clone is expanded.

TRBJ2-7	TRBD2	14	.	TRBV20-1	TGCAGTGCTGCTGGACTAGCGGGAGACCACGAGCAGTACTTC	CSAAGLAGDHEQYF
TRBJ2-1	.	12	.	TRBV7-9	TGTGCCAGCAGCTCCTCACAGAATGAGCAGTTCTTC	CASSSSQNEQFF
TRBJ2-5	.	14	.	TRBV5-4	TGTGCCAGCAGCCGCTCGGGTAATAGGGAGACCCAGTACTTC	CASSRSGNRETQYF
TRBJ2-7	TRBD1	14	once	TRBV15	TGTGCCACCAGCAGATGGGACAGGGAAAACGAGCAGTACTTC	CATSRWDRENEQYF
TRBJ2-7	.	13	.	TRBV20-1	TGCAGTGCTAGAGGGGGAGGAGTCTACGAGCAGTACTTC	CSARGGGVYEQYF
TRBJ2-5	TRBD1	10	once	TRBV27	TGTGCCAGCAGCAGGGGGCCCCAGTACTTC	CASSRGPQYF
TRBJ2-3	TRBD2	16	.	TRBV11-2	TGTGCCAGCAGCTGGACTAGCGGGGGGGCACGGGATACGCAGTATTTT	CASSWTSGGARDTQYF
TRBJ1-5	.	12	.	TRBV6-2/TRBV6-3	TGTGCCAGTCAGGATAGCAATCAGCCCCAGCATTTT	CASQDSNQPQHF
TRBJ2-7	TRBD1	14	.	TRBV7-2	TGTGCCAGCAGCTCGAGGACAGGGGAATACGAGCAGTACTTC	CASSSRTGEYEQYF
TRBJ2-3	.	12	.	TRBV2	TGTGCCAGCAGACTAGACTGGGAAACGCAGTATTTT	CASRLDWETQYF
TRBJ1-2	.	14	.	TRBV3-1	TGTGCCAGCAGCCGTCAGACAGAAACGTATGGCTACACCTTC	CASSRQTETYGYTF
TRBJ2-1	.	13	.	TRBV9	TGTGCCAGCAGCGTAGGCAGGGGTTCTGAGCAGTTCTTC	CASSVGRGSEQFF
TRBJ2-7	.	15	.	TRBV15	TGTGCCACCAGCAGTGGCCGACAGAGACCGTACGAGCAGTACTTC	CATSSGRQRPYEQYF
TRBJ1-5	.	15	.	TRBV5-1	TGCGCCAGCAGCTCGGACGGCTTATTCAATCAGCCCCAGCATTTT	CASSSDGLFNQPQHF
TRBJ1-2	.	12	.	TRBV2	TGTGCCAGCAGTGACCTGGGCTATGGCTACACCTTC	CASSDLGYGYTF
TRBJ2-7	.	15	once	TRBV6-5	TGTGCCAGCAGCCGACTGGGGCCCGGAGAGTCCGAGCAGTACTTC	CASSRLGPGESEQYF
TRBJ2-1	.	13	.	TRBV30	TGTGCCTGGAGACGGGACACGTACAATGAGCAGTTCTTC	CAWRRDTYNEQFF
TRBJ1-1	.	13	.	TRBV20-1	TGCAGTGCTAGTATACAGCCGAACACTGAAGCTTTCTTT	CSASIQPNTEAFF
TRBJ2-1	TRBD2	12	.	TRBV30	TGTGCCTGGAGCCCCCTTGGGAGGGGGCAGTTCTTC	CAWSPLGRGQFF
TRBJ1-1	.	14	.	TRBV20-1	TGCAGTGCCAGTTACCCCGGAGGGGACACTGAAGCTTTCTTT	CSASYPGGDTEAFF
TRBJ2-7	TRBD1	15	.	TRBV9	TGTGCCAGCAGCGCCCGGACAGGGGAAGCCTACGAGCAGTACTTC	CASSARTGEAYEQYF
TRBJ1-2	TRBD1	12	.	TRBV2	TGTGCCACCCGGGACAGGGACTATGGCTACACCTTC	CATRDRDYGYTF
TRBJ1-2	.	14	.	TRBV30	TGTGCCTGGACACCCGGACTAAACCTCGCGGGCTACACCTTC	CAWTPGLNLAGYTF
TRBJ2-7	TRBD1	14	.	TRBV24-1	TGTGCCACCAGTGAGGGACAGGGGCGCTACGAGCAGTACTTC	CATSEGQGRYEQYF
TRBJ2-5	TRBD2	14	few	TRBV7-9	TGTGCCAGCAGCTTTAGCGGGGGTAGAGAGACCCAGTACTTC	CASSFSGGRETQYF
TRBJ2-1	TRBD2	15	.	TRBV29-1	TGCAGCGTCGGAGCGGGACTAGTGATGCCCAATGAGCAGTTCTTC	CSVGAGLVMPNEQFF
TRBJ1-4	.	13	.	TRBV20-1	TGCAGTGCTAGCCGGACGGGTAATGAAAAACTGTTTTTT	CSASRTGNEKLFF
TRBJ2-3	.	15	.	TRBV7-2	TGTGCCAGCTTCCCCTTCGGGACCAGCCCAGATACGCAGTATTTT	CASFPFGTSPDTQYF
TRBJ2-7	.	15	.	TRBV6-1	TGTGCCAGCAGTGAATTGGCGGGATCTACTTCCGAGCAGTACTTC	CASSELAGSTSEQYF
TRBJ2-1	.	12	.	TRBV7-6	TGTGCCAGCAGCTCCCCGAGGGGTGAGCAGTTCTTC	CASSSPRGEQFF
TRBJ2-1	.	14	.	TRBV29-1	TGCAGCGTTGATCTAGTAATCACCTACAATGAGCAGTTCTTC	CSVDLVITYNEQFF
TRBJ1-6	.	14	.	TRBV3-1	TGTGCCAGCAGCCAAGATAGGGGGAGTTCACCCCTCCACTTT	CASSQDRGSSPLHF
TRBJ2-3	TRBD1	16	.	TRBV27	TGTGCCAGCAGTTGGGGGGACAGGGGAAGGGCAGATACGCAGTATTTT	CASSWGDRGRADTQYF
TRBJ2-5	TRBD1	15	.	TRBV14	TGTGCCAGCAGCCAAGATAAGTCTCCAGGGGGGACCCAGTACTTC	CASSQDKSPGGTQYF
TRBJ2-1	.	16	.	TRBV30	TGTGCCTGGAGGGAAATTGGGACGGAGACCTACAATGAGCAGTTCTTC	CAWREIGTETYNEQFF
TRBJ2-3	.	13	.	TRBV7-9	TGTGCCAGCAGCTTAGGGGTTGTTGATACGCAGTATTTT	CASSLGVVDTQYF
TRBJ2-6	.	11	.	TRBV2	TGTGCCAGCCAAGAGGTCAACGTCCTGACTTTC	CASQEVNVLTF
TRBJ1-2	.	14	.	TRBV29-1	TGCAGCGTTGAAGGATCTTCAGGGGTCTCTGGCTACACCTTC	CSVEGSSGVSGYTF
TRBJ2-3	.	15	.	TRBV7-2	TGTGCCAGCAGCTCCTGGACGGGCAAAAGCGATACGCAGTATTTT	CASSSWTGKSDTQYF
TRBJ2-1	TRBD2	13	.	TRBV3-1	TGTGCCAGCAGCGCCCGACTAGCATCGGAGCAGTTCTTC	CASSARLASEQFF
TRBJ2-1	.	13	.	TRBV4-2	TGTGCCAGCAGCAGCCGGGCCCCCAATGAGCAGTTCTTC	CASSSRAPNEQFF